This T cell receptor (beta chain) was profiled in a study of early T cells in non-severe SARS-CoV-2 infection. This clonotype appeared many times. TCRdb used MiXCR to reprocess the 5' RACE reads, holding one entry per CDR3 protein. Of over 85,000 distinct CDR3 sequences listed, roughly 14% are singletons. From germline, CDR1 is DFQATT and CDR2 SNEGSKA (reference sequence). Trimming stripped 0 bases from V and 1 base from J, with 12 bases between. This CDR3 has 15 residues. The TCR sequence derives from an adult who was a healthcare worker with PCR-confirmed SARS-CoV-2 infection or an uninfected control (not recorded which). This chain joins TRBV20-1 and TRBJ1-2, with D possibly being TRBD1 (6 bases). The material sequenced was whole blood. This CDR3 reads CSARDDRSINYGYTF. The CDR3 DNA is TGCAGTGCTAGAGACGACAGGTCTATTAACTATGGCTACACCTTC.